Below are 12 T cell receptor beta chains sequenced from a single sample in a study of blood T cell repertoires in COVID-19. TCRdb's table, derived via immunoSEQ multiplex PCR, lists solely in-frame clones and lacks some. There are some 140,000 clones in the sample; roughly 85% occur only once, and approximately 3.6% lies in the top ten. Input material: peripheral blood. The receptors originated from a man in his sixties with acute or convalescent COVID-19.

The chain couples TRBV11-1 to TRBJ2-1; 12 bases match TRBD2. CDR3 size: 15 residues. The V gene end was trimmed by 4 bases and the J gene end by 9 bases; junction bases not matched to a gene: 7. From germline, CDR1 is SGHAT and CDR2 FQDESV (reference sequence). The CDR3 reads CASSSRGTSGFEQFF. Here the CDR3 DNA reads TGTGCCAGCAGCTCCAGGGGGACTAGCGGGTTTGAGCAGTTCTTC.

V is TRBV28 and J is TRBJ1-2; 9 bases map to TRBD1. This CDR3 has 18 residues. Germline lookup yields CDR1 MDHEN and CDR2 SYDVKM. V was pared by 7 bases and J by 4 bases, with 19 bases of the junction left unmatched. CDR3 region: CASILSGTGSLMGYGYTF. The CDR3 DNA reads TGTGCCAGCATACTCTCCGGGACAGGGTCCCTAATGGGCTATGGCTACACCTTC.

The V gene is TRBV6-6, the J gene TRBJ2-1; 15 nucleotides line up with TRBD2. Germline trimming cut 6 bases from V and 8 bases from J; bases unmatched to any gene: 5. The CDR3 has 15 amino acids. Germline V gene lookup returns CDR1 MNHNY and CDR2 SVGAGI (reference sequence). The CDR3 nucleotides read TGTGCCAGCAGAGGCGGACTAGCGGGAGGGGATGAGCAGTTCTTC. This codes for CASRGGLAGGDEQFF.

The chain employs TRBV7-2 and TRBJ2-2, with unresolved D. The CDR3 extends over 14 amino acids. V was shortened by 5 bases and J by 1 base, with 8 bases between the two germline ends. In germline, CDR1 is SGHTA, CDR2 FQGNSA. CDR3 in amino acids: CASSADMNTGELFF. CDR3 coding DNA: TGTGCCAGCAGCGCAGACATGAACACCGGGGAGCTGTTTTTT.

The gene calls are TRBV6-5 and TRBJ2-7, with TRBD1 as a possible D gene (5 bases). This CDR3 comprises 13 residues. CDR1 is MNHEY, CDR2 SVGAGI, per germline. Trimming left V 6 bases short and J 3 bases short, with 12 bases between. In DNA, the CDR3 is TGTGCCAGCAGGGGGCAGGGTTACTACGAGCAGTACTTC. Amino acid sequence: CASRGQGYYEQYF.

This clone was counted ten times or more. This chain uses TRBV7-9 with TRBJ1-2; 8 positions match TRBD1. Trimming at V came to 5 bases and at J to 8 bases, leaving 10 bases not matched to a gene. The CDR3 is 14 amino acids. Germline V CDR1 and CDR2: SEHNR, FQNEAQ (reference sequence). CDR3 residues: CASSEPDRVGGYTF. Written as DNA, the CDR3 is TGTGCCAGCAGCGAACCGGACAGGGTGGGAGGCTACACCTTC. The full variable domain, with the rest looked up from reference TRBV7-9 and TRBJ1-2, is DTGVSQNPRHKITKRGQNVTFRCDPISEHNRLYWYRQTLGQGPEFLTYFQNEAQLEKSRLLSDRFSAERPKGSFSTLEIQRTEQGDSAMYLCASSEPDRVGGYTFGSGTRLTVV.

The V and J genes are TRBV28 and TRBJ1-2; TRBD1 matches 7 bases. This CDR3 has 14 residues. CDR1 and CDR2 (germline): MDHEN, SYDVKM. The junction had 11 bases not matched to a gene; V was cut back by 5 bases and J by 8 bases. Written as DNA, the CDR3 is TGTGCCAGCAGTGCACAACAGGGGTTGGGCGGCTACACCTTC. Translating gives CASSAQQGLGGYTF.

The CDR3 loop is CASSFTTGGPASYKEPEGTDTQYF. The CDR3 coding sequence is TGTGCCAGCAGCTTCACGACAGGGGGCCCGGCTAGCTACAAGGAACCGGAGGGCACAGATACGCAGTATTTT. J is TRBJ2-3 and V is TRBV13; 10 bases line up with TRBD1. The germline V gene encodes CDR1 PRHDT and CDR2 FYEKMQ (reference sequence). The CDR3 is 24 residues long. The ends lost 3 bases at V and 1 base at J; junction bases unmatched: 28.

V is TRBV3-1 (or the pseudogene TRBV3-2) and J is TRBJ1-5; perhaps TRBD1 as D (5 bases). Between the trimmed V and J ends, which lost 3 bases and 9 bases, there was a span of 6 bases. The CDR3 runs to 11 residues. Per the germline V gene, CDR1 is LGHDT and CDR2 is YNNKEL (reference sequence). DNA of the CDR3: TGTGCCAGCAGCCAGGGGGGGCCCCAGCATTTT. It translates to CASSQGGPQHF.

The chain is built from TRBV20-1 and TRBJ2-3; the match to TRBD2 covers 9 bases. CDR1 and CDR2 (germline): DFQATT, SNEGSKA (reference sequence). The CDR3 covers 15 residues. The V gene end was trimmed by 3 bases and the J gene end by 3 bases; junction bases not matched to a gene: 7. The CDR3 DNA reads as TGCAGTGCTAGTAGGGGCAGCGGGAGGACAGATACGCAGTATTTT. Translated, it gives CSASRGSGRTDTQYF.

This clone has just one count. V usage is TRBV28 and J usage is TRBJ1-1; possibly TRBD1 for D (6 bases). Germline CDR1 reads MDHEN; CDR2 reads SYDVKM. This CDR3 is 14 amino acids long. The CDR3 here is CVTHRTEMNTEAFF. The CDR3 coding sequence is TGTGTCACCCACCGGACAGAAATGAACACTGAAGCTTTCTTT.

The rearrangement links TRBV7-3 to TRBJ2-3, with TRBD1 identical over 7 bases. The germline CDR1 and CDR2 sequences are SGHTA and FQGTGA. V lost 8 bases and J lost 3; bases outside the gene matches: 5. CDR3 size: 13 residues. The CDR3 protein is CASGEGATDTQYF. In DNA, the CDR3 is TGTGCCAGCGGCGAGGGGGCGACAGATACGCAGTATTTT.